This T cell receptor beta chain was recorded in a study of T cell responses to AZD1222 COVID-19 vaccine. This CDR3 spans 16 amino acids. Trimming took 0 bases from V and 9 from J, leaving 20 bases between them. Germline V gives CDR1 SGHRS, CDR2 YFSETQ. TCRdb keeps only in-frame clones here, not all; method: immunoSEQ multiplex PCR. In the table there are about 180,000 clones, 80% to 90% of which are singletons. This sequence was found in an adult in good health. Here the sequenced sample was peripheral blood, taken on day 0 of AZD1222 vaccination. V usage is TRBV5-1 and J usage is TRBJ2-3; D is possibly TRBD2 (5 bases). CDR3 residues: CASSLGRTAPPRTQYF. For the CDR3, the DNA is TGCGCCAGCAGCTTGGGCAGGACTGCCCCTCCCCGAACGCAGTATTTT.